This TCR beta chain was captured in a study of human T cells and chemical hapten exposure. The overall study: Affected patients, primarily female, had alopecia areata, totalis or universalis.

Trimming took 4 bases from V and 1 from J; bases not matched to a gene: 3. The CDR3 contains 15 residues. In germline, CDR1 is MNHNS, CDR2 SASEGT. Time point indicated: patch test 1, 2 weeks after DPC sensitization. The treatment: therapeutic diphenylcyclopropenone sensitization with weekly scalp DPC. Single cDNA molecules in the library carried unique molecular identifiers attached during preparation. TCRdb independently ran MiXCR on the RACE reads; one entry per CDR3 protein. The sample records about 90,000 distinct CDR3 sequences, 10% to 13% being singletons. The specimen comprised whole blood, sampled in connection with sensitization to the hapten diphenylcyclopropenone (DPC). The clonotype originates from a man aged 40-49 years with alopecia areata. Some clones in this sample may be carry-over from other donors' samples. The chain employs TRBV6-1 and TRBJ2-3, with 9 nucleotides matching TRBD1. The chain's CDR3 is CASSGRTGGTDTQYF. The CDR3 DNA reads TGTGCCAGCAGTGGGAGGACAGGGGGCACAGATACGCAGTATTTT.